This TCR beta chain was sequenced for a study of blood T cell repertoires in COVID-19. Study-wide background: COVID-19 samples collected from the United States, Italy and Spain covered acute and convalescent phases. Sample material is recorded as cDNA or gDNA derived from T cells, B-cell-depleted T cells, or PBMCs.

CDR3 length: 14 residues. Germline CDR1 is SGHDN and CDR2 is FVKESK. Between the trimmed V and J ends, which lost 3 bases and 7 bases, there was a span of 10 bases. Authors' data handling: For nucleated cells, counts were estimated from reference gene primer amplification. TCRdb keeps only in-frame clones here, not all; method: immunoSEQ multiplex PCR. That table is the source of V, J and clone size, and D and trimming were worked out from the DNA. The table has under 65,000 clones, roughly 84% seen once. The chain carries TRBV14 and TRBJ1-6; D is unresolved. The receptor was isolated from a woman aged 60 to 75 with acute or convalescent COVID-19. Sequenced input: peripheral blood. CDR3 residues: CASSQRAGNSPLHF. CDR3 coding DNA: TGTGCCAGCAGCCAGAGGGCGGGGAATTCACCCCTCCACTTT.